This T cell receptor beta chain was recorded in a study of cytomegalovirus exposure and HLA in healthy donors. The germline CDR1 and CDR2 sequences are WSHSY and SAAADI. The CDR3 length is 12 residues. The ends were cut back, 8 bases at V and 1 base at J, with 8 bases in the middle. This clone was counted between two and nine times. What it recognizes is unknown. Points from the study as a whole: In a later analysis, TCR association rates varied by HLA locus: DRB1 most, HLA-C fewest. A missense variant in DCLRE1C was later tied to TCR beta V- and J-gene trimming. Reported findings show TCR beta sequences accurately forecast HLA-A and HLA-B alleles in most subjects.

Amplification used 60 Vbeta primers and 13 Jbeta primers. Measured with immunoSEQ multiplex PCR; TCRdb has only the in-frame clones, and not every one. The sample includes 150,000 or so clones, around 80% of them seen just once. This rearrangement joins TRBV10-2 to TRBJ1-1; tentatively, D is TRBD1 (5 bases). This TCR was recovered from a man aged 25 to 40 in good health and CMV-seropositive. What was sequenced was PBMCs. CDR3 bases: TGCGCCAGCGCCGGACAGAACACTGAAGCTTTCTTT. Its protein is CASAGQNTEAFF.